The T cell receptor beta chain described here comes from a study of graft-versus-host responses after intestinal transplantation. Overall study context: Each patient got anti-thymocyte globulin induction, then tacrolimus and steroids for two to four years.

TCRdb keeps only in-frame clones here, not all; method: immunoSEQ multiplex PCR. This sample has about 100,000 clones, with 90% found just once. Worth noting for this clone: The antigen remains undetermined.

Whole-study results and caveats: Those patients showing graft-donor T cell macrochimerism displayed high graft-versus-host to host-versus-graft clonal ratios in allografts. Peak circulating GvH clone levels were associated with early post-transplant HvG declines.

Germline CDR1 ENHRY, CDR2 SYGVKD. V was cut by 4 bases and J by 0 bases, with 18 bases left in between. CDR3 length: 18 residues. The chain has TRBV10-3 and TRBJ2-2; D is perhaps TRBD1 or TRBD2 (5 bases each). The starting material was PBMCs, obtained approximately 470 days after intestinal transplant. The sequence was obtained from a human patient who received an intestinal transplant, so some T cells may come from the graft donor. CDR3 protein: CAISGGQGKRANTGELFF. The CDR3 DNA reads TGTGCCATCAGTGGGGGCCAGGGAAAGAGGGCGAACACCGGGGAGCTGTTTTTT.